The source of this TCR beta chain is a study of shared clonotypes between healthy human individuals. Study results and caveats: Clonotype sharing across several donors was observed for 5% to 6.5% of naive CD4 clonotypes.

As regards this clone: The antigen is undetermined.

Donors were healthy HIV-negative adults without recently reported acute infections or vaccinations. Caucasian adults residing in Nashville, Tennessee made up all the donors. The length of the CDR3 is 11 residues. The ends were cut back, 5 bases at V and 3 bases at J, with 4 bases in the middle. The germline gives CDR1 SGHAT, CDR2 FQNNGV. Researchers divided each subset's genomic DNA evenly across several immunoSEQ plates. Generated by immunoSEQ multiplex PCR, the TCRdb table keeps only in-frame clones and is missing some. This sample has about 120,000 clones, with about 63% found just once. The gene calls are TRBV11-2 and TRBJ1-1; no firm D call. The source of this sequence is a young woman in good health. Sequenced input: memory CD8+ T cells sorted from blood. Subset defined: CD45RO+ cells pooled with CCR7-negative TemRA cells. CDR3 amino acids: CASSLDTEAFF. In DNA form, the CDR3 reads TGTGCCAGCAGCCTGGACACTGAAGCTTTCTTT.